A single T cell receptor beta chain is shown here with its context. Its antigen is not known. The data stem from a study of cytomegalovirus exposure and HLA in healthy donors. Study results and limitations: Segments of the TCR beta V type were, in most cases, productive about 90% or about 30% of the time in an earlier analysis. After further analysis at a later stage, roughly 16,000 TCR beta sequences were associated with HLA alleles at 0.05 false discovery rate.

V shed 6 bases and J shed 8 bases, with 18 bases lying between them. Looked up from germline, CDR1 is MGHRA and CDR2 is YSYEKL. This CDR3 spans 14 amino acids. In the PCR, 60 Vbeta and 13 Jbeta primers were used. The method was immunoSEQ multiplex PCR; TCRdb's version includes in-frame clones alone and lacks a portion of them. The sample holds 150,000 to 200,000 clones. The genes are TRBV4-1 and TRBJ2-3, with a possible D match to TRBD1 (6 bases). The sample was PBMCs. This clonotype was obtained from a man younger than 45 in good health and CMV-seronegative. In DNA form, the CDR3 reads TGCGCCAGCAGTCGACCAACAGGGTTGGCTACGCAGTATTTT. Translation gives CASSRPTGLATQYF.